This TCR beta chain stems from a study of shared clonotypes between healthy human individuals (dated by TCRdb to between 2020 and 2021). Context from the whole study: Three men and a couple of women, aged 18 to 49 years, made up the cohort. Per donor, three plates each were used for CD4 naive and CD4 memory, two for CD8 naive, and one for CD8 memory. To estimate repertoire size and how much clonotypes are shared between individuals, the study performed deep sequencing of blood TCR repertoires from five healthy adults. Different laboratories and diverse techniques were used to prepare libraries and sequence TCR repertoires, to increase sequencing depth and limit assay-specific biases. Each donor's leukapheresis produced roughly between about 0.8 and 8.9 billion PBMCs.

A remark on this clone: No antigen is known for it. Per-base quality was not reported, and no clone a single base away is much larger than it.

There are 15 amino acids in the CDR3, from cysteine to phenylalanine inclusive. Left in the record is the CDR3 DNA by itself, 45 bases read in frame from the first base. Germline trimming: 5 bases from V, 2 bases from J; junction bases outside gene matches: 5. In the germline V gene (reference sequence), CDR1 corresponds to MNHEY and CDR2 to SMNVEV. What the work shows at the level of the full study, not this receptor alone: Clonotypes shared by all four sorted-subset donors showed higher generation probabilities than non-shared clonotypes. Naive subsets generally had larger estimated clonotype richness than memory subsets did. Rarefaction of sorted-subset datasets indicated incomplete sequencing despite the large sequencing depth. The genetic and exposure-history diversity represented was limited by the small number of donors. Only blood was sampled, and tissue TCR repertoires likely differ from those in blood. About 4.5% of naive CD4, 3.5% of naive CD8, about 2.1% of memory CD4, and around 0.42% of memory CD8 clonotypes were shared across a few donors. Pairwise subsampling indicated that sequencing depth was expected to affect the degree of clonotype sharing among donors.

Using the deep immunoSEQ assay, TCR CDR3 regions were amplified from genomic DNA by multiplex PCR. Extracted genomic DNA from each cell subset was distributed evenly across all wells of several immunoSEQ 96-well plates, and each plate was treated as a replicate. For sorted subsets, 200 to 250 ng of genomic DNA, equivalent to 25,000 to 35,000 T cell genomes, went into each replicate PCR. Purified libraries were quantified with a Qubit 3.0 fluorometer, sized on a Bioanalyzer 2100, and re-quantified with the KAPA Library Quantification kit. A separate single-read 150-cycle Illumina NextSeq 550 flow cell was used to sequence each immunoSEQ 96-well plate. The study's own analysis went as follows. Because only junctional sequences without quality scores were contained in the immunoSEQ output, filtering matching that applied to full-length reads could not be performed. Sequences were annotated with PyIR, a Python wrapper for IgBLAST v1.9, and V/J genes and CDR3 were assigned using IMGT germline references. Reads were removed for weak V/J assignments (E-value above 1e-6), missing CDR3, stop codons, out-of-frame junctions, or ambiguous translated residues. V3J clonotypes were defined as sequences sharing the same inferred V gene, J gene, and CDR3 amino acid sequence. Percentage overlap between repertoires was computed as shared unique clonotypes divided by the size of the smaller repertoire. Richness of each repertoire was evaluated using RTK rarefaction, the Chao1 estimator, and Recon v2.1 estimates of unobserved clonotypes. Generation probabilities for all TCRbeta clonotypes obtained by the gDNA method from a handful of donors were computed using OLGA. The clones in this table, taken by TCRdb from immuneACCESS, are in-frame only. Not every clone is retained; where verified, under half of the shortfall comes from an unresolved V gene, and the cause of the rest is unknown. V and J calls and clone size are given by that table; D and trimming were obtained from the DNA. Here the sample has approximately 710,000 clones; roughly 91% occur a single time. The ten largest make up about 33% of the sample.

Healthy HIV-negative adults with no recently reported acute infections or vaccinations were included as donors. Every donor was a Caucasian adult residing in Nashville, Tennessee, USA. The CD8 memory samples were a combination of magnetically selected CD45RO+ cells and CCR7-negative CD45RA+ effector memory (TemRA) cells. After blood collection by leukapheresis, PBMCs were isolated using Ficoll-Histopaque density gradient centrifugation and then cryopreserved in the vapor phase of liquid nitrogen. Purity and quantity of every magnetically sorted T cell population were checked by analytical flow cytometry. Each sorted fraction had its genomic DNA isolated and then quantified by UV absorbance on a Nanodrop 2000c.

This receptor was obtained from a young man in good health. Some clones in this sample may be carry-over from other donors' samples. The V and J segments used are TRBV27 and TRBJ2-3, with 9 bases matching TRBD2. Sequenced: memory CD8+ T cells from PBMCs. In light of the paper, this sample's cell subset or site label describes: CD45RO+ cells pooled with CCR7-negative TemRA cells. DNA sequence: TGTGCCAGCAGTGACTCTAGCGGGGTCACAGATACGCAGTATTTT. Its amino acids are CASSDSSGVTDTQYF.